Following are 2 T cell receptor beta chains from one sample sequenced in a study of T cell changes during pregnancy in multiple sclerosis. Some clones are missing from TCRdb's copy, which holds only in-frame ones; the method was immunoSEQ multiplex PCR. The sample lists tens of thousands of clones, approximately 90% seen once, with 4% to 5.5% in the top ten. This sample comprised peripheral blood, obtained in the second trimester of pregnancy. These receptors were taken from a female donor in good health, enrolled as a control in a pregnancy study.

This chain uses TRBV5-1 with TRBJ2-5; 9 bases are a match to TRBD2. Germline V gene lookup returns CDR1 SGHRS and CDR2 YFSETQ. The CDR3 runs to 16 residues. J was trimmed by 5 bases and V by 3 bases; bases with no gene match: 11. The CDR3 DNA sequence: TGCGCCAGCAGCTCCCTCGCGGGAGGGCTTGGCGAGACCCAGTACTTC. This encodes CASSSLAGGLGETQYF. The whole variable domain, filled in from reference TRBV5-1 and TRBJ2-5, reads KAGVTQTPRYLIKTRGQQVTLSCSPISGHRSVSWYQQTPGQGLQFLFEYFSETQRNKGNFPGRFSGRQFSNSRSEMNVSTLELGDSALYLCASSSLAGGLGETQYFGPGTRLLVL.

The rearrangement uses TRBV7-8 and TRBJ1-2, with TRBD1 matching over 8 bases. Germline CDR1 SGHVS, CDR2 FQNEAQ. V dropped 5 bases and J dropped 8; count of bases not matched to a gene: 10. CDR3 length equals 14 residues. CDR3 protein: CASSKATGERGYTF. In DNA, the CDR3 is TGTGCCAGCAGCAAGGCGACAGGGGAGCGAGGCTACACCTTC.